A selection of T cell receptor beta chains follows, all from one sample in a study of technical replicates of blood from a few donors. TCRdb keeps only in-frame clones here, not all; method: immunoSEQ multiplex PCR. This sample has around 30,000 clones; more than 90% occur once, and the top ten carry under 5%. Sequences were obtained from PBMCs. The receptors here all came from a human donor in good health. Some clones in this sample may be carry-over from other donors' samples. Each CDR3 is given without its conserved first and last residue. Fields, in order: CDR3 protein, V gene, J gene.

CDR3: ASSNKQANTEAF
V: TRBV11-2
J: TRBJ1-1

CDR3: ASNGAGNYEQY
V: TRBV2
J: TRBJ2-7

CDR3: ASSIDRYEQY
V: TRBV6-6
J: TRBJ2-7

CDR3: ASSSTDRGNNQPQH
V: TRBV28
J: TRBJ1-5

CDR3: ASGLTPNTEAF
V: TRBV12-5
J: TRBJ1-1

CDR3: AWSQGAGELF
V: TRBV30
J: TRBJ2-2

CDR3: ASSAGVPNTEAF
V: TRBV9
J: TRBJ1-1

CDR3: ASSFVAGLQY
V: TRBV5-1
J: TRBJ2-3

CDR3: AISESRGLENGYT
V: TRBV10-3
J: TRBJ1-2

CDR3: ASGPGQGQADTQY
V: TRBV12-5
J: TRBJ2-3

CDR3: AFRDYQETQY
V: TRBV30
J: TRBJ2-5

CDR3: ASSAGTEAF
V: TRBV30
J: TRBJ1-1

CDR3: ASGPGQAVNEKLF
V: TRBV12-5
J: TRBJ1-4

CDR3: ASSPLGRGETQY
V: TRBV18
J: TRBJ2-5

CDR3: ASSLDRANTEAF
V: TRBV27
J: TRBJ1-1

CDR3: ASSYNVGGPGELF
V: TRBV6-5
J: TRBJ2-2

CDR3: ASSLGDRGRSKELF
V: TRBV5-4
J: TRBJ2-2

CDR3: ASRLLPGLAGGDTDTQY
V: TRBV7-2
J: TRBJ2-3

CDR3: ASSLLDRGDTQY
V: TRBV5-1
J: TRBJ2-3

CDR3: ASSTPGQGSGNTIY
V: TRBV2
J: TRBJ1-3

CDR3: ASSQHTGNRYNSPLH
V: TRBV14
J: TRBJ1-6

CDR3: ATNRGLGYGYT
V: TRBV25-1
J: TRBJ1-2

CDR3: ASSQKRTGGRTEAF
V: TRBV4-3
J: TRBJ1-1

CDR3: ASSFFGADTQY
V: TRBV7-9
J: TRBJ2-3

CDR3: ASSAGPGSGNTIY
V: TRBV9
J: TRBJ1-3

CDR3: AWSPNTGTGHEQF
V: TRBV30
J: TRBJ2-1

CDR3: ASSETTPAAQY
V: TRBV6-1
J: TRBJ2-3

CDR3: ASSVGTGYQETQY
V: TRBV9
J: TRBJ2-5

CDR3: ASSNLKKNTEAF
V: TRBV7-9
J: TRBJ1-1

CDR3: AWSVGGDFEEQF
V: TRBV30
J: TRBJ2-1

CDR3: AISAGQGGQPQH
V: TRBV10-3
J: TRBJ1-5

CDR3: ASSVGGSATNEKLF
V: TRBV9
J: TRBJ1-4

CDR3: ASSVDWDRVYEQY
V: TRBV5-1
J: TRBJ2-7

CDR3: ASSPRDRGRLTEAF
V: TRBV18
J: TRBJ1-1

CDR3: ASSVKGTANT
V: TRBV2
J: TRBJ1-2